Listed below are T cell receptor beta chains from one sample, sequenced in a study of cytomegalovirus exposure and HLA in healthy donors. TCRdb's copy holds only in-frame clones and misses some; the assay was immunoSEQ multiplex PCR. Of 120,000 or so clones in the sample, about four fifths were seen once. Sequenced input: PBMCs. The source of these receptors is a young man in good health and CMV-seronegative. Both conserved end residues are part of each CDR3. The D gene is left open where the match is weak. Not every row has a clone size; where given, it reads once, few, many or a size class.

D gene	clone size	J gene	V gene	CDR3 DNA	CDR3 protein
TRBD2	-	TRBJ2-7	TRBV5-3	TGTGCCAGAAGCTTGGTCGCTAGCGGGGACTACGAGCAGTACTTC	CARSLVASGDYEQYF
TRBD2	once	TRBJ2-1	TRBV15	TGTGCCACCAGCCGCAGCGGGGTCCCCGACAATGAGCAGTTCTTC	CATSRSGVPDNEQFF
-	-	TRBJ2-7	TRBV11-2	TGTGCCAGCAGCTTAGCATACGAGCAGTACTTC	CASSLAYEQYF
TRBD1	-	TRBJ2-3	TRBV11-2	TGTGCCAGCAGCTTGGACAGGCCACTCACAGATACGCAGTATTTT	CASSLDRPLTDTQYF
-	few	TRBJ1-5	TRBV6-6	TGTGCCAGCAAAACGGGACTTTATAGCAATCAGCCCCAGCATTTT	CASKTGLYSNQPQHF
TRBD1	-	TRBJ2-1	TRBV6-5	TGTGCCAGCAGCCCCGACAGGGGGCCCTACAATGAGCAGTTCTTC	CASSPDRGPYNEQFF
-	-	TRBJ2-7	TRBV6-5	TGTGCCAGCAGTTACAGGTTGGGGCTCGAGCAGTACTTC	CASSYRLGLEQYF
TRBD2	-	TRBJ2-1	TRBV7-2	TGTGCCAGCAGTCAAGATAGCGGGTCCTACAATGAGCAGTTCTTC	CASSQDSGSYNEQFF
-	-	TRBJ1-5	TRBV12-2	TGTGCAAGTCGCTTCGATTTCAGGGTTGTCCAGCCCCAGCATTTT	CASRFDFRVVQPQHF
-	few	TRBJ1-2	TRBV9	TGTGCCAGCAGCGGCACTCAGACAGCCTCATGGGCCTATGGCTACACCTTC	CASSGTQTASWAYGYTF
-	-	TRBJ2-5	TRBV9	TGTGCCAGCAGCGGGGGGGGGCAGGGGTATAAAGAGACCCAGTACTTC	CASSGGGQGYKETQYF
-	-	TRBJ1-2	TRBV27	TGTGCCAGCAGTCGAGGGCTCCTAAATGGCTACACCTTC	CASSRGLLNGYTF
TRBD1	-	TRBJ2-7	TRBV7-9	TGTGCCAGCAGCTTAGAGGGGGCTGCCGAGCAGTACTTC	CASSLEGAAEQYF
-	few	TRBJ2-5	TRBV12-5	TGTGCTAGTGGTCTGGGACTTTGGGAGACCCAGTACTTC	CASGLGLWETQYF
TRBD1	-	TRBJ2-7	TRBV18	TGTGCCAGCTCACCTCCGGGACAGGGGTTTTTCGAGCAGTACTTC	CASSPPGQGFFEQYF
-	-	TRBJ2-7	TRBV5-1	TGCGCCAGCAGCTTGGAGGGGACATTCTACGAGCAGTACTTC	CASSLEGTFYEQYF
-	-	TRBJ1-2	TRBV7-9	TGTGCCAGCAGCTTAGGAGGAGGAGGTGGTCGCGGCTACACCTTC	CASSLGGGGGRGYTF
-	-	TRBJ2-3	TRBV19	TGTGCCAGTACGTTTAGCGGATACACAGATACGCAGTATTTT	CASTFSGYTDTQYF
TRBD1	-	TRBJ2-2	TRBV4-3	TGCGCCAGCAGCCAAGAGGTAGCAGGGGGTCAGGACACCGGGGAGCTGTTTTTT	CASSQEVAGGQDTGELFF
TRBD2	few	TRBJ2-2	TRBV5-1	TGCGCCAGCAGCCTCCCGACTAGCGGGGACAACACCGGGGAGCTGTTTTTT	CASSLPTSGDNTGELFF
-	-	TRBJ1-5	TRBV5-6	TGTGCCAGCAGCTTGATGTCAAGCAATCAGCCCCAGCATTTT	CASSLMSSNQPQHF
TRBD1	-	TRBJ2-7	TRBV7-9	TGTGCCAGCAGCTTAGGGGCGACAGGGAGCTCCTACGAGCAGTACTTC	CASSLGATGSSYEQYF
-	-	TRBJ1-4	TRBV6-5	TGTGCCAGCAGTTACGACGGACAGTCAACTAATGAAAAACTGTTTTTT	CASSYDGQSTNEKLFF
TRBD1	-	TRBJ1-1	TRBV18	TGTGCCAGCTCACCTATAACAGGGGCTGAAGCTTTCTTT	CASSPITGAEAFF
TRBD1	-	TRBJ2-7	TRBV27	TGTGCCAGCAGTCACACACCTGACAGGGCATACGAGCAGTACTTC	CASSHTPDRAYEQYF
-	-	TRBJ2-7	TRBV4-1	TGCGCCAGCAGCCAAGAATGGATGGGCGCCTACGAGCAGTACTTC	CASSQEWMGAYEQYF
-	-	TRBJ1-2	TRBV4-1	TGCGCCAGCAGCCAGATGAGTGGACAGCGCTATGGCTACACCTTC	CASSQMSGQRYGYTF
TRBD2	-	TRBJ2-7	TRBV7-8	TGTGCCAGCAGCTTAGCGAACGGGGGGGGCCTCGAGCAGTACTTC	CASSLANGGGLEQYF
-	few	TRBJ2-3	TRBV19	TGTGCCAGTAGTATAGAAGGGGTCCCCTTGGGAGATACGCAGTATTTT	CASSIEGVPLGDTQYF
TRBD1	-	TRBJ1-2	TRBV11-2	TGTGCCAGCAGCCCCCTGGACAGGCTAGGGGGCTACACCTTC	CASSPLDRLGGYTF
-	-	TRBJ1-2	TRBV4-1	TGCGCCAGCAGCCAAGAAGTTATAGGGGTTGGTGGCTACACCTTC	CASSQEVIGVGGYTF
TRBD2	-	TRBJ2-1	TRBV7-9	TGTGCCAGCAGCTCGGAGAGACTAGCGGGGGGGGACTACAATGAGCAGTTCTTC	CASSSERLAGGDYNEQFF
TRBD2	-	TRBJ2-3	TRBV15	TGTGCCACCAGCACCAGATCCGGGGGGGGAATACGCACAGATACGCAGTATTTT	CATSTRSGGGIRTDTQYF
TRBD2	-	TRBJ2-1	TRBV7-3	TGTGCCAGCAGCTTAAATCCGCGGGGAGGGGCCCGTGAGCAGTTCTTC	CASSLNPRGGAREQFF
-	-	TRBJ1-2	TRBV28	TGTGCCAGCAGTCCGGTTAACTATGGCTACACCTTC	CASSPVNYGYTF
-	-	TRBJ2-3	TRBV2	TGTGCCAGCAAGCCCACCAGCACAGATACGCAGTATTTT	CASKPTSTDTQYF
-	-	TRBJ2-7	TRBV6-6	TGTGCCAGCAGTCACGGGGGACAGAAAAACTACGAGCAGTACTTC	CASSHGGQKNYEQYF
TRBD2	-	TRBJ2-3	TRBV2	TGTGCCAGTGCCGGGGGGGCCGGCACAGATACGCAGTATTTT	CASAGGAGTDTQYF
-	-	TRBJ2-2	TRBV19	TGTGCCAGTAGTATTCGGGTCACCGGGGAGCTGTTTTTT	CASSIRVTGELFF